The rows below give T cell receptor beta chains drawn from one sample of a study of T cell repertoires in cytomegalovirus infection. TCRdb processed the reads anew with MiXCR; each CDR3 protein has one entry. The profile shows hundreds of thousands of distinct CDR3 sequences, around 11% of them singletons. The material sequenced was PBMCs. These receptors all stem from a human donor in good health (CMV status not recorded). Some clones in this sample may be carry-over from other donors' samples. The CDR3 runs from the conserved cysteine through the conserved F or W. The D gene is left open where the match is weak.

V	J	D	CDR3
TRBV5-5	TRBJ1-6	.	CASRQGSSYNSPLHF
TRBV28	TRBJ1-2	.	CASRGDGNYGYTF
TRBV7-3	TRBJ2-5	TRBD2	CASSTSTSGMGTQYF
TRBV2	TRBJ2-3	.	CASSFRARTDTQYF
TRBV14	TRBJ2-3	.	CASSQDQRDTQYF
TRBV29-1	TRBJ2-3	.	CSSRKQHTDTQYF
TRBV11-2	TRBJ2-1	.	CASSLSISGNEQFF
TRBV12-5	TRBJ2-2	TRBD1	CASGSPGQGFGELFF
TRBV19	TRBJ2-7	.	CASSIYHGIYEQYF
TRBV20-1	TRBJ1-1	.	CSARDQAGFTEAFF
TRBV6-5	TRBJ1-2	.	CASSYSKGVYGYTF
TRBV5-1	TRBJ2-2	TRBD1	CASKTTGDTGELFF
TRBV28	TRBJ1-2	.	CASSRQLHGYTF
TRBV28	TRBJ2-7	.	CASSQGSFSYEQYF
TRBV7-8	TRBJ2-3	TRBD2	CASSSRTSGSEAEYF
TRBV28	TRBJ2-5	TRBD2	CASSPTIAGGQRTQYF
TRBV11-2	TRBJ2-7	.	CASSSLRGGSYEQYF
TRBV12-3/TRBV12-4	TRBJ1-1	.	CASLGNLLGTEAFF
TRBV5-6	TRBJ1-4	.	CASSKTVEKLFF
TRBV29-1	TRBJ2-1	.	CSVDSARTEQFF
TRBV6-5	TRBJ1-1	.	CASSYSASSMNTEAFF
TRBV29-1	TRBJ1-3	TRBD1	CSVRTGGNTIYF
TRBV10-3	TRBJ1-5	.	CAISDQTVENQPQHF
TRBV29-1	TRBJ1-4	TRBD1	CSVEEETGGEKLFF
TRBV19	TRBJ1-2	TRBD1	CASMMEQGLAGGYTF
TRBV12-3/TRBV12-4	TRBJ2-2	TRBD1	CASSDRGRTGELFF
TRBV7-9	TRBJ2-7	.	CASSANFYEQYF
TRBV6-6	TRBJ2-5	TRBD2	CASSYSKASGDIATQYF
TRBV11-2	TRBJ2-5	.	CASSAQGWYQETQYF
TRBV24-1	TRBJ2-1	.	CATSVLSGGSYNEQFF
TRBV2	TRBJ2-7	.	CASSEGGVAYEQYF
TRBV5-1	TRBJ2-7	TRBD2	CASSLGRGGSEQYF
TRBV15	TRBJ2-2	TRBD1	CATSRGGTGTGELFF
TRBV5-1	TRBJ2-1	TRBD2	CASSPAGLGGEQFF
TRBV28	TRBJ2-7	.	CATGAGHGFYEQYF
TRBV7-9	TRBJ2-7	TRBD2	CASSTGLAGVEEQYF
TRBV20-1	TRBJ2-1	TRBD1	CSARYGQGNEQFF
TRBV7-2	TRBJ2-7	TRBD1	CASSLWDRGSNEQYF
TRBV7-3	TRBJ2-1	TRBD2	CASSPGTRAPFYYNEQFF